These T cell receptor beta chains were read from a single sample in a study of T cell repertoires in cytomegalovirus infection. Their target antigens are unknown. Each CDR3 protein gets one entry after TCRdb re-called the reads with MiXCR. The table lists some 940,000 distinct CDR3 sequences, around 32% of them singletons. The sequencing here drew on cultured CD8+ T cells from PBMCs, taken from culture after CMV antigen stimulation. These receptors were collected from a human donor in good health (CMV status not recorded). Some clones in this sample may be carry-over from other donors' samples. CDR3s include the opening cysteine and the closing phenylalanine or tryptophan. D genes are given only for firm matches. Size values are once, few and many counts, or a class for expanded clones, and some rows have none.

j_call	d_call	v_call	clone_size	cdr3_aa	cdr3_nt
TRBJ2-1	TRBD1	TRBV7-8	NA	CASTRPGQGQFF	TGTGCCAGCACTCGTCCGGGACAGGGACAATTCTTC
TRBJ1-3	NA	TRBV12-5	few	CASGLVRAGSSGNTIYF	TGTGCTAGTGGTTTGGTACGCGCCGGGAGCTCTGGAAACACCATATATTTT
TRBJ2-2	TRBD1	TRBV20-1	NA	CSARDGQGDTGELFF	TGCAGTGCTAGAGATGGGCAGGGGGACACCGGGGAGCTGTTTTTT
TRBJ2-5	TRBD2	TRBV5-1	NA	CASSWTSTRQETQYF	TGCGCCAGCAGCTGGACTAGCACGCGGCAAGAGACCCAGTACTTC
TRBJ2-7	TRBD1	TRBV5-5	few	CASSYPSGTGGEQYF	TGTGCCAGCAGCTATCCGTCCGGGACAGGGGGCGAGCAGTACTTC
TRBJ2-3	NA	TRBV6-1	NA	CASSDPFGESTDTQYF	TGTGCCAGCAGTGATCCTTTCGGGGAAAGCACAGATACGCAGTATTTT
TRBJ1-1	NA	TRBV11-1	few	CASSLAPFSTEAFF	TGTGCCAGCAGCTTAGCCCCCTTTAGCACTGAAGCTTTCTTT
TRBJ2-3	TRBD2	TRBV7-6	NA	CASSSLAESDTQYF	TGTGCCAGCAGCTCTCTAGCGGAGTCAGATACGCAGTATTTT
TRBJ1-1	NA	TRBV24-1	once	CATSDLHGASRTQSVITEAFF	TGTGCCACCAGTGATTTGCACGGGGCGTCTCGCACCCAATCTGTCATCACTGAAGCTTTCTTT
TRBJ1-2	NA	TRBV2	NA	CASSSLRANYGYTF	TGTGCCAGCAGTTCTCTTAGAGCTAACTATGGCTACACCTTC
TRBJ2-1	NA	TRBV19	NA	CASGTALSYNEQFF	TGTGCCAGTGGAACTGCGCTTTCCTACAATGAGCAGTTCTTC
TRBJ1-6	NA	TRBV12-5	NA	CASGLRGVDNSPLHF	TGTGCTAGTGGTTTGCGGGGGGTCGATAATTCACCCCTCCACTTT
TRBJ1-1	NA	TRBV20-1	NA	CSGPAPNTEAFF	TGCAGTGGGCCGGCGCCGAACACTGAAGCTTTCTTT
TRBJ1-1	TRBD1	TRBV7-9	many	CASSLRGQGSTEAFF	TGTGCCAGCAGCCTAAGGGGACAGGGGAGCACTGAAGCTTTCTTT
TRBJ2-2	NA	TRBV29-1	NA	CSVEGQVLGAGELFF	TGCAGCGTTGAAGGACAGGTCCTTGGCGCCGGGGAGCTGTTTTTT
TRBJ1-5	NA	TRBV27	few	CASSSRDKRPQHF	TGTGCCAGCAGTTCTCGGGATAAAAGGCCCCAGCATTTT
TRBJ2-7	NA	TRBV6-2/TRBV6-3	once	CASSYSSGGIYEQYF	TGTGCCAGCAGTTACTCAAGTGGGGGCATTTACGAGCAGTACTTC
TRBJ2-7	NA	TRBV18	few	CASSPLKGYGSYEQYF	TGTGCCAGCTCACCACTAAAAGGGTACGGGTCCTACGAGCAGTACTTC
TRBJ2-6	TRBD2	TRBV12-3/TRBV12-4	NA	CASSLDLSGLAGEFWSGANVLTF	TGTGCCAGCAGCCTTGACCTTAGTGGACTAGCGGGGGAGTTCTGGTCTGGGGCCAACGTCCTGACTTTC
TRBJ1-4	TRBD1	TRBV6-5	NA	CASSFQGAEEKLFF	TGTGCCAGCAGTTTCCAGGGGGCGGAGGAAAAACTGTTTTTT
TRBJ2-5	NA	TRBV2	once	CASSDGTGTQYF	TGTGCCAGCTCGGACGGGACGGGGACCCAGTACTTC
TRBJ2-1	NA	TRBV9	NA	CASSASGALYNEQFF	TGTGCCAGCAGCGCATCGGGGGCCCTCTACAATGAGCAGTTCTTC
TRBJ2-5	TRBD2	TRBV20-1	NA	CSADSGTRGETQYF	TGCAGTGCTGACTCCGGGACTAGGGGGGAGACCCAGTACTTC
TRBJ2-1	TRBD2	TRBV10-3	few	CAIKGLHNEQFF	TGTGCCATCAAGGGACTACACAATGAGCAGTTCTTC
TRBJ2-1	NA	TRBV7-6	NA	CASRPVRTEQFF	TGTGCCAGCAGACCAGTCCGCACCGAGCAGTTCTTC
TRBJ2-2	NA	TRBV6-5	NA	CASSYTTGSTGELFF	TGTGCCAGCAGTTACACCACAGGGTCCACCGGGGAGCTGTTTTTT
TRBJ1-2	NA	TRBV7-6	NA	CASSPEVSNYGYTF	TGTGCCAGCAGCCCCGAGGTTTCTAACTATGGCTACACCTTC
TRBJ1-2	NA	TRBV29-1	NA	CSVEDRLPNYGYTF	TGCAGCGTTGAAGACAGGCTCCCTAACTATGGCTACACCTTC
TRBJ1-5	NA	TRBV5-5	NA	CASGGVGGQSQHF	TGTGCCAGCGGGGGAGTTGGGGGTCAGTCCCAGCATTTT
TRBJ2-3	TRBD2	TRBV5-1	NA	CASSPGTSGVTDTQYF	TGCGCCAGCAGCCCAGGGACTAGCGGGGTAACAGATACGCAGTATTTT
TRBJ1-5	NA	TRBV7-9	few	CASSSEGDENNQPQHF	TGTGCCAGCAGCTCCGAGGGTGATGAGAACAATCAGCCCCAGCATTTT
TRBJ2-7	TRBD1	TRBV2	few	CASELDRDSYEQYF	TGTGCCAGCGAGTTGGACAGGGACTCCTACGAGCAGTACTTC
TRBJ2-2	NA	TRBV4-1	NA	CVSSQSFGDTRELFF	TGCGTCAGCAGCCAGTCATTCGGGGACACCAGGGAGCTGTTTTTT
TRBJ1-5	TRBD1	TRBV7-2	NA	CARTGVLQPQHF	TGTGCCAGGACAGGGGTTCTTCAGCCCCAGCATTTT
TRBJ2-5	TRBD1	TRBV3-1	few	CASTHPTGLGETQYF	TGTGCCAGCACCCACCCGACAGGGTTAGGGGAGACCCAGTACTTC
TRBJ1-5	NA	TRBV6-1	NA	CASSSFPGKGRNQPQHF	TGTGCCAGCAGTTCTTTCCCGGGGAAGGGTCGGAATCAGCCCCAGCATTTT
TRBJ1-2	NA	TRBV6-1	few	CASSERNGRYGYTF	TGTGCCAGCAGTGAAAGGAACGGACGGTATGGCTACACCTTC
TRBJ1-2	NA	TRBV27	few	CASSLNSLGGYTF	TGTGCCAGCAGTTTAAACAGCCTGGGCGGCTACACCTTC
TRBJ1-5	NA	TRBV4-1	NA	CASRPSHGGRQPQHF	TGCGCCAGCAGGCCGTCTCATGGGGGGCGGCAGCCCCAGCATTTT
TRBJ2-2	NA	TRBV7-2	many	CASSLEVVRVKLFF	TGTGCCAGCAGCTTAGAAGTCGTCAGGGTGAAGCTGTTTTTT
TRBJ1-2	NA	TRBV7-9	many	CASSRNRAGYTF	TGTGCCAGCAGCAGAAACAGGGCTGGCTACACCTTC
TRBJ1-3	NA	TRBV7-4	NA	CARTSLQGPSDTIYF	TGTGCCAGGACCTCTCTGCAGGGACCGTCCGACACCATATATTTT
TRBJ2-3	NA	TRBV7-9	few	CASSPTGRADTQYF	TGTGCCAGCAGCCCGACAGGGAGGGCAGATACGCAGTATTTT
TRBJ2-5	TRBD1	TRBV4-2	few	CASSQRRGGLGETQYF	TGTGCCAGCAGCCAACGCCGAGGGGGCCTAGGAGAGACCCAGTACTTC
TRBJ1-4	NA	TRBV28	NA	CASSSRHGQNEKLFF	TGTGCCAGCAGTTCCCGACACGGTCAGAATGAAAAACTGTTTTTT